The TCR beta chain under discussion was sequenced for a study of T cell changes during pregnancy in multiple sclerosis. Clones were read by immunoSEQ multiplex PCR, and TCRdb kept only the in-frame ones, dropping some. The sample lists approximately 48,000 clones, around nine tenths occurring once. In this sample, this clone turned up a few times. From germline, CDR1 is MNHNY and CDR2 SVGAGI (reference sequence). The length of the CDR3 is 12 residues. The V end was cut by 0 bases, the J end by 7 bases, with 7 bases between. V is TRBV6-6 and J is TRBJ2-7; no definite D call. This clonotype was obtained from a female donor with multiple sclerosis, enrolled in a pregnancy study. Here the sequenced sample was CD4+ T cells from peripheral blood mononuclear cells, taken after pregnancy. CDR3 nucleotide sequence: TGTGCCAGCAGTTACTCAGAGATTGAGCAGTACTTC. Translation gives CASSYSEIEQYF.